One and the same sample provided the 2 T cell receptor beta chains below, sequenced in a study of cytotoxic CD8 clonotypes in ibrutinib-treated CLL. Profiled with immunoSEQ multiplex PCR; TCRdb holds only in-frame clones, not every one. The table includes over 250,000 clones, 76% detected once. The material was PBMCs, obtained at disease progression, from a patient treated with ibrutinib. These receptors all stem from a human donor with chronic lymphocytic leukemia.

The chain combines TRBV6-4 with TRBJ2-6, with D possibly being TRBD1 (5 bases). In germline, CDR1 is MRHNA, CDR2 SNTAGT. The CDR3 covers 15 residues. V was shortened by 5 bases and J by 1 base, with 9 bases between the two germline ends. CDR3 amino acids: CASSFQGSGANVLTF. The DNA of the CDR3 is TGTGCCAGCAGTTTTCAGGGATCTGGGGCCAACGTCCTGACTTTC.

The chain is built from TRBV7-6 and TRBJ2-3; D call uncertain. This CDR3 has 14 amino acids. CDR1 is SGHVS and CDR2 is FNYEAQ in the germline V gene. V was clipped by 2 bases and J by 2 bases, with 8 bases between them. CDR3 in DNA: TGTGCCAGCAGCTTACTACAGATCACAGATACGCAGTATTTT. Protein: CASSLLQITDTQYF.